This entry lists 20 T cell receptor beta chains sequenced from one sample in a study of blood T cell repertoires in COVID-19. Sequencing used immunoSEQ multiplex PCR; TCRdb keeps in-frame clones, though not all of them. The data contain more than 100,000 clones, around nine tenths of them singletons. The sequenced sample consisted of peripheral blood. The receptor set was obtained from a man aged 65 to 79 with active COVID-19.

Concerning this clone itself: Other DNA sequences from this sample encode an identical CDR3 as well. The chain uses TRBV19 and TRBJ2-7, with TRBD2 matching over 7 bases. The CDR3 covers 13 residues. V shed 6 bases and J 3 bases; nucleotides not matched to a gene: 5. CDR1 LNHDA and CDR2 SQIVND come from the germline V gene (reference sequence). The CDR3 spells CASREGGGYEQYF. The CDR3 nucleotides are TGTGCCAGTAGGGAGGGCGGGGGCTACGAGCAGTACTTC.

The chain joins TRBV18 to TRBJ1-2, with D unresolved. This CDR3 spans 14 amino acids. Trimming cost V 1 base and J 4 bases, with 10 bases left between them. Germline V gives CDR1 KGHSH, CDR2 LQKENI. CDR3 coding DNA: TGTGCCAGCTCACCACGATCGGACTTCTATGGCTACACCTTC. Protein: CASSPRSDFYGYTF.

The chain links TRBV12-3 or TRBV12-4 to TRBJ1-5; TRBD1 might be the D (6 bases). Trimming pared 7 bases from V and 5 bases from J, leaving 12 bases between. The CDR3 consists of 13 residues. This CDR3 is CASTNRDDQPQHF. CDR3 coding DNA: TGTGCCAGCACCAACAGGGACGATCAGCCCCAGCATTTT.

The CDR3 loop is CASSPSVRGSTDTQYF. Here the CDR3 DNA reads TGTGCCAGCAGCCCCTCCGTGCGGGGTTCCACAGATACGCAGTATTTT. The chain couples TRBV5-4 to TRBJ2-3, with a weak D call TRBD2 (6 bases). The CDR3 has 16 amino acids. Germline values: CDR1 SGHNT, CDR2 YYREEE (reference sequence). Trimming removed 4 bases from V and 2 bases from J, with 17 bases in between.

The chain combines TRBV7-9 with TRBJ1-1; TRBD1 matches at 7 bases. V lost 5 bases to trimming and J lost 5 bases; unmatched junction nucleotides: 5. The CDR3 contains 13 residues. In germline, CDR1 is SEHNR, CDR2 FQNEAQ (reference sequence). The DNA for the CDR3 is TGTGCCAGCAGCCCAGGGGGTAGGACTGAAGCTTTCTTT. Translated: CASSPGGRTEAFF. Full variable domain (rest looked up from reference TRBV7-9 and TRBJ1-1): DTGVSQNPRHKITKRGQNVTFRCDPISEHNRLYWYRQTLGQGPEFLTYFQNEAQLEKSRLLSDRFSAERPKGSFSTLEIQRTEQGDSAMYLCASSPGGRTEAFFGQGTRLTVV.

The chain has TRBV3-1 (or the pseudogene TRBV3-2) and TRBJ2-7, with a possible D match to TRBD2 (6 bases). V lost 5 bases, J lost 4 bases, and 15 bases lay in between. This CDR3 has 14 amino acids. Germline values: CDR1 LGHDT, CDR2 YNNKEL (reference sequence). This CDR3 reads CASSAPGLYYEQYF. The CDR3 DNA follows: TGTGCCAGCAGCGCTCCGGGACTCTATTACGAGCAGTACTTC.

This clone was seen once. CDR3 DNA sequence: TGTGCCAGCAGTGAATGGCCGGGGGCGAACACCGGGGAGCTGTTTTTT. Its protein product is CASSEWPGANTGELFF. The genes are TRBV6-1 and TRBJ2-2; weak D call: TRBD2 (6 bases). Germline V CDR1 and CDR2: MNHNS, SASEGT. V lost 2 bases and J 0 bases, leaving 10 bases between the germline ends. The CDR3 is made up of 16 amino acids.

V is TRBV5-1 and J is TRBJ2-3, with 8 bases fitting TRBD1. V lost 5 bases and J lost 1; bases outside the gene matches: 6. The CDR3 runs 15 residues. CDR1 is SGHRS, CDR2 YFSETQ, per germline. The CDR3 loop is CASSSGQGGTDTQYF. CDR3 nucleotides: TGCGCCAGCAGTTCCGGACAGGGTGGCACAGATACGCAGTATTTT.

The chain couples TRBV5-4 to TRBJ1-4, with D tentatively TRBD1 (5 bases). CDR3 size: 14 residues. V dropped 4 bases and J dropped 2 bases, with 9 bases sitting between them. Germline V gene data show CDR1 as SGHNT and CDR2 as YYREEE (reference sequence). The CDR3 nucleotides are TGTGCCAGCAGCCGGGGACTGACTAATGAAAAACTGTTTTTT. This translates into CASSRGLTNEKLFF.

The chain is built from TRBV28 and TRBJ1-5, with unresolved D. The germline V and J ends were trimmed by 7 bases and 3 bases, with 16 bases remaining between them. From germline, CDR1 is MDHEN and CDR2 SYDVKM. The CDR3 length is 15 residues. Written as DNA, the CDR3 is TGTGCCAGCACCAGAGCAGCGGGATCCAATCAGCCCCAGCATTTT. Translation: CASTRAAGSNQPQHF. Supplemented by reference TRBV28 and TRBJ1-5, the full variable domain reads DVKVTQSSRYLVKRTGEKVFLECVQDMDHENMFWYRQDPGLGLRLIYFSYDVKMKEKGDIPEGYSVSREKKERFSLILESASTNQTSMYLCASTRAAGSNQPQHFGDGTRLSIL.

The chain joins TRBV7-9 to TRBJ1-1, with no clear D. V lost 0 bases and J lost 0, with 5 bases in between. The CDR3 extends over 14 amino acids. Germline loops: CDR1 SEHNR, CDR2 FQNEAQ (reference sequence). CDR3 bases: TGTGCCAGCAGCTTAGCTACGGTGAACACTGAAGCTTTCTTT. Its translation: CASSLATVNTEAFF. Full variable domain (rest looked up from reference TRBV7-9 and TRBJ1-1): DTGVSQNPRHKITKRGQNVTFRCDPISEHNRLYWYRQTLGQGPEFLTYFQNEAQLEKSRLLSDRFSAERPKGSFSTLEIQRTEQGDSAMYLCASSLATVNTEAFFGQGTRLTVV.

The V call is TRBV28, the J call TRBJ2-1; D possibly corresponds to TRBD1 (6 bases). The CDR3 is made up of 14 amino acids. Looked up from germline, CDR1 is MDHEN and CDR2 is SYDVKM. With 7 bases removed from V and 0 bases from J, the gap between germline ends came to 10 bases. This CDR3 is CASIRGGSYNEQFF. The CDR3, as DNA: TGTGCCAGCATCCGAGGGGGCTCCTACAATGAGCAGTTCTTC.

This chain links TRBV5-4 with TRBJ2-2, with a possible D match to TRBD2 (5 bases). Germline lookup yields CDR1 SGHNT and CDR2 YYREEE (reference sequence). V gave up 4 bases and J gave up 5 bases, with 18 bases separating them. The CDR3 extends over 16 amino acids. For the CDR3, the DNA is TGTGCCAGCAGCCTCGGGGTGGCAGCGGAGACCGGGGAGCTGTTTTTT. The encoded protein is CASSLGVAAETGELFF.

This chain connects TRBV7-2 to TRBJ2-2; 14 positions agree with TRBD2. The CDR3 is made up of 16 amino acids. Germline V CDR1 and CDR2: SGHTA, FQGNSA. V trimming: 5 bases; J trimming: 1 base; junction bases outside the gene matches: 0. CDR3 in amino acids: CASSGTSGRNTGELFF. The CDR3 DNA reads as TGTGCCAGCAGCGGGACTAGCGGGAGGAACACCGGGGAGCTGTTTTTT.

CDR3 in amino acids: CASSLRLPTGTSGREEQYF. CDR3 in DNA: TGTGCCAGCAGTCTCCGACTTCCGACCGGGACTAGCGGGAGGGAAGAGCAGTACTTC. V gene TRBV2 combines with J gene TRBJ2-7; 16 bases map to TRBD2. V was clipped by 5 bases and J by 7 bases; unmatched bases: 17. Germline CDR1 and CDR2: SNHLY and FYNNEI. The CDR3 contains 19 residues.

V gene TRBV18 combines with J gene TRBJ1-1; 8 nucleotides line up with TRBD1. The CDR3 loop spans 14 amino acids. Germline V CDR1 and CDR2: KGHSH, LQKENI. V shed 2 bases, J shed 6 bases, and the junction held 5 bases outside the gene matches. The CDR3 DNA follows: TGTGCCAGCTCACCAACCGGGACAGGCTCTGAAGCTTTCTTT. It yields the protein CASSPTGTGSEAFF.

The rearrangement joins TRBV24-1 to TRBJ2-1, with D possibly matching TRBD1 (6 bases). The germline V gene encodes CDR1 KGHDR and CDR2 SFDVKD. V lost 3 bases, J lost 9 bases, and 17 bases lay in between. CDR3 length equals 15 residues. The CDR3 nucleotides are TGTGCCACCAGTGATCCGGGACATACCGATGGTGAGCAGTTCTTC. It yields the protein CATSDPGHTDGEQFF.

The V gene is TRBV5-8, the J gene TRBJ2-3; 10 bases agree with TRBD2. The CDR3 contains 17 residues. V was clipped by 0 bases and J by 1 base; unmatched bases: 5. The germline V gene has CDR1 SGHTS and CDR2 YDEGEE. The CDR3 reads CASSLGAGGPGTDTQYF. In nucleotides, the CDR3 is TGTGCCAGCAGCTTGGGAGCGGGAGGGCCGGGCACAGATACGCAGTATTTT.

The CDR3 DNA follows: TGTGCCAGCTCACTCGGGACAGTCCTCTCTGGAAACACCATATATTTT. It codes for CASSLGTVLSGNTIYF. This chain links TRBV18 with TRBJ1-3; TRBD1 aligns across 7 bases. Germline V gene sequence: CDR1 KGHSH, CDR2 LQKENI. The CDR3 is made up of 16 amino acids. J gave up 0 bases and V 4 bases, and 6 bases lay outside the gene matches.

This clone showed up just once. V usage is TRBV6-6 and J usage is TRBJ2-1, with D possibly matching TRBD2 (6 bases). The CDR3 totals 19 residues. The V and J ends lost 5 bases and 8 bases respectively, with 31 bases between them. CDR1 MNHNY and CDR2 SVGAGI come from the germline V gene (reference sequence). For the CDR3, the DNA is TGTGCCAGCAGTCGCCTCCGGGCTTCGATGAGGGAGGAGTCCGATGAGCAGTTCTTC. Encoded protein: CASSRLRASMREESDEQFF.